What follows are 22 T cell receptor beta chains derived from one specimen sequenced in a study of molecular identifiers for immune sequencing clone quantification. Using its own MiXCR run on the PCR reads, TCRdb lists one record per CDR3 protein. The profile covers around 82,000 distinct CDR3 sequences, with 15% to 20% appearing a single time and around 0.8% taken by the ten largest. Sequencing used naive CD8+ T cells from blood, with Jurkat cell RNA spiked in. Stated subset: FACS-sorted CD8+CD4-CCR7+CD45RA+ naive T cells. All receptors come from a human donor in good health. Some libraries in this study had Jurkat cell RNA spiked in.

This clonotype was observed many times. One end of the junction does not line up with germline, which may come from a read error. The chain links TRBV5-1 to TRBJ2-3, with 10 bases fitting TRBD2. Germline V gene sequence: CDR1 SGHRS, CDR2 YFSETQ. The CDR3 totals 19 residues. CDR3 sequence: CASSLALAGAPGGPDTRYF. Written as DNA, the CDR3 is TGCGCCAGCAGCTTGGCTCTAGCGGGGGCCCCGGGTGGGCCAGATACGCGGTATTTT.

The chain combines TRBV7-6 with TRBJ2-6; D call uncertain. There are 14 residues in the CDR3. V lost 2 bases and J 2 bases, leaving 4 bases between the germline ends. Germline V CDR1 and CDR2: SGHVS, FNYEAQ. CDR3 in amino acids: CASSLTAGANVLTF. The CDR3 DNA follows: TGTGCCAGCAGCTTAACCGCTGGGGCCAACGTCCTGACTTTC.

This clonotype showed up many times. The CDR3 spells CSVEDLPGGASGSRSDTQYF. CDR3 nucleotides: TGCAGCGTTGAAGACTTACCAGGGGGGGCTAGCGGGAGTCGGTCAGATACGCAGTATTTT. The rearrangement uses TRBV29-1 and TRBJ2-3; 10 positions agree with TRBD2. The V gene end was trimmed by 0 bases and the J gene end by 4 bases; junction bases not matched to a gene: 19. The CDR3 extends over 20 amino acids. In germline, CDR1 is SQVTM, CDR2 ANQGSEA.

This clonotype was observed many times. This chain uses TRBV5-6 with TRBJ1-2; 8 positions agree with TRBD1. Losses at the gene ends were 2 bases for V and 4 bases for J; bases not matched to a gene: 7. The germline V gene has CDR1 SGHDT and CDR2 YYEEEE. The CDR3 covers 15 residues. This chain's CDR3 is CASSLGDRISYGYTF. As DNA, the CDR3 is TGTGCCAGCAGCTTAGGGGACAGGATTTCCTATGGCTACACCTTC.

Points on this clonotype: One junction end disagrees with the germline gene, perhaps due to a read error. The chain uses TRBV18 and TRBJ2-4; 7 positions agree with TRBD1. CDR1 KGHSH and CDR2 LQKENI come from the germline V gene. The CDR3 sequence is 15 residues long. The CDR3 protein is CASSQGQPPKNTQYF. CDR3 DNA: TGTGCCAGCTCACAGGGACAGCCTCCCAAAAACACTCAGTACTTC.

On this clonotype: A clone one base away is much larger, so this may be a read error. The chain recombines TRBV20-1 with TRBJ2-5; D gene ambiguous. The germline V gene encodes CDR1 DFQATT and CDR2 SNEGSKA (reference sequence). This CDR3 has 15 residues. CDR3 amino acids: CSARDWQLNQETLYF. The DNA for the CDR3 is TGCAGTGCTAGAGATTGGCAGTTAAACCAAGAGACCCTGTACTTC.

The rearrangement uses TRBV5-1 and TRBJ2-4; 8 nucleotides align to TRBD2. The CDR3 consists of 14 residues. The germline V gene encodes CDR1 SGHRS and CDR2 YFSETQ. V lost 0 bases to trimming and J lost 8 bases; unmatched junction nucleotides: 4. The CDR3 sequence: CASSLAGGPHIQYF. The CDR3 DNA follows: TGCGCCAGCAGCTTGGCGGGAGGGCCGCACATTCAGTACTTC. Using reference TRBV5-1 and TRBJ2-4 for the parts outside the CDR3, the full variable domain is KAGVTQTPRYLIKTRGQQVTLSCSPISGHRSVSWYQQTPGQGLQFLFEYFSETQRNKGNFPGRFSGRQFSNSRSEMNVSTLELGDSALYLCASSLAGGPHIQYFGAGTRLSVL.

This clonotype was counted only a few times. V is TRBV5-8 and J is TRBJ1-2; the match to TRBD1 covers 9 bases. The junction had 5 bases not matched to a gene; V was cut back by 6 bases and J by 11 bases. The germline V gene has CDR1 SGHTS and CDR2 YDEGEE. CDR3 length: 11 amino acids. The CDR3 bases are TGTGCCAGCAACCGGGACAGGGATTACACCTTC. This encodes CASNRDRDYTF.

With respect to this clonotype: A much bigger clone sits one base away, suggesting this may be a read error. The chain couples TRBV9 to TRBJ2-7; the D is unclear. The CDR3 is 14 amino acids. Germline CDR1 SGDLS, CDR2 YYNGEE. CDR3 nucleotides: TGTGCCAGCAGCGTAGGTTCAGAAGGCTACGGGCAGTACTTC. This translates into CASSVGSEGYGQYF.

The table lists this clonotype with many counts. This chain connects TRBV27 to TRBJ2-7; TRBD2 matches at 11 bases. This CDR3 is 15 amino acids long. Germline-derived CDR1 and CDR2 are MNHEY and SMNVEV (reference sequence). J was trimmed by 4 bases and V by 4 bases; bases with no gene match: 6. Written as DNA, the CDR3 is TGTGCCAGCAGTTCGGGACTAGCGGTTTGGTACGAGCAGTACTTC. Its translation is CASSSGLAVWYEQYF.

This clonotype turned up a few times. A much larger clone is a single base away; this may be a read error. This chain uses TRBV19 with TRBJ2-3, with 12 positions matching TRBD1. The V and J ends lost 8 bases and 4 bases, in that order; junction bases with no gene match: 10. CDR3 length: 16 residues. Germline V CDR1 and CDR2: LNHDA, SQIVND (reference sequence). Here the CDR3 DNA reads TGTGCCAGTGGTGGCCCGGGACAGGGGGCGTCAGATACGCAGTATTTT. Its translation: CASGGPGQGASDTQYF.

This clonotype has a count of ten or more. J is TRBJ2-5 and V is TRBV2, with TRBD2 matching 9 bases. The V gene's germline CDR1 is SNHLY and CDR2 FYNNEI. This CDR3 is 16 amino acids long. The V and J ends lost 3 bases and 4 bases, in that order; junction bases with no gene match: 9. For the CDR3, the DNA is TGTGCCAGCAGTGATGGGCTAGCGGGACCCCCAGAGACCCAGTACTTC. Its protein product is CASSDGLAGPPETQYF.

This clonotype was recorded at least ten times. The J gene is TRBJ2-1, the V gene TRBV7-9, with 7 bases fitting TRBD1. The CDR3 loop spans 16 amino acids. Germline trimming cut 6 bases from V and 3 bases from J; bases unmatched to any gene: 11. From germline, CDR1 is SEHNR and CDR2 FQNEAQ (reference sequence). The CDR3 nucleotides are TGTGCCAGCAGTAAGACCGTAGGGACAGACTACAATGAGCAGTTCTTC. Amino acids: CASSKTVGTDYNEQFF.

In the case of this clonotype: A much larger clone differs by one base, so this may be a read error. This chain connects TRBV6-2 or TRBV6-3 to TRBJ2-7; the D gene is possibly TRBD2 (5 bases). Germline assignment: CDR1 MNHEY and CDR2 SVGEGT. V lost 10 bases and J lost 1, with 17 bases in between. The CDR3 sequence is 14 residues long. The CDR3 coding sequence is TGTGCCAACAGCTGGAGCGGAGGATCCTACGAGCAGTACTTC. It translates to CANSWSGGSYEQYF.

This clonotype has only a few counts. At one of its ends the junction is not consistent with the germline gene, which may arise from a read error. The chain couples TRBV5-3 to TRBJ2-3; 9 bases are shared with TRBD2. TRBV5-3 is given ORF status, its function remaining uncertain. CDR3 length: 17 residues. This CDR3 reads CASSLRLAGAEGDTQYF. CDR3 in DNA: TGTGCCAGCAGCTTGCGATTAGCGGGAGCCGAGGGAGATACGCAGTACTTT.

With respect to this clonotype: This clone may be a read error of a much larger clone one base away. The chain links TRBV6-6 to TRBJ2-3, with 9 bases lining up with TRBD2. Per the germline V gene, CDR1 is MNHNY and CDR2 is SVGAGI (reference sequence). The CDR3 length is 16 residues. This CDR3 reads CAGSYGRTSDTDTQYF. The CDR3, as DNA: TGTGCCGGCAGTTACGGGCGGACTAGCGACACAGATACGCAGTATTTT.

As for this clonotype: This sequence may be a read error, since a much larger clone differs from it by one base. The rearrangement joins TRBV4-3 to TRBJ1-1; D possibly corresponds to TRBD1 (6 bases). CDR3 size: 18 residues. Germline CDR1 LGHNA, CDR2 YSLEER. The CDR3 DNA sequence: TGCGCCAGCAGCCAAGAAAGGGTGCAGGGGCTCGGGAACACTGGAGCTTTCTTT. The encoded protein is CASSQERVQGLGNTGAFF.

Comments on this clonotype: One end of the junction fails to match germline, which may point to a read error. The chain has TRBV12-5 and TRBJ1-3; D unclear. The length of the CDR3 is 17 residues. CDR1 and CDR2 from the germline V gene are LGHNT and FRNRAP. Here the CDR3 DNA reads TGTGCTAGTGGTTTCCCGGTGGGGATAGTCTCTGGAAACACCATGTATTTT. Translated: CASGFPVGIVSGNTMYF.

This clonotype came up many times. The chain carries TRBV6-2 or TRBV6-3 and TRBJ2-5; D gene ambiguous. V was trimmed by 3 bases and J by 1 base, leaving 9 bases between them. CDR3 length: 14 residues. In germline, CDR1 is MNHEY, CDR2 SVGEGT. CDR3 nucleotides: TGTGCCAGCAGTTATACGGCAGCCCAAGAGACCCAGTACTTC. Residues: CASSYTAAQETQYF.

In its sample, this clonotype was seen many times. The chain employs TRBV9 and TRBJ2-1; 9 bases line up with TRBD2. Per the germline V gene, CDR1 is SGDLS and CDR2 is YYNGEE. V gave up 3 bases and J gave up 12 bases; unmatched junction bases: 13. The CDR3 length is 15 residues. The CDR3 DNA is TGTGCCAGCAGCGCAACAACTAGCGGGTCCTGGGGGCAGTTCTTC. Its protein is CASSATTSGSWGQFF.

This clonotype was counted ten times or more. The V gene is TRBV27, the J gene TRBJ1-1; TRBD1 aligns across 11 bases. With 6 bases clipped from V and 4 bases from J, the junction kept 13 bases outside the gene matches. The CDR3 runs to 17 residues. Germline V CDR1 and CDR2: MNHEY, SMNVEV (reference sequence). CDR3 DNA sequence: TGTGCCAGCAGCCCTACCGGGACAGGGGGACGGGGCACTGAAGCTTTCTTT. Protein sequence: CASSPTGTGGRGTEAFF.

About this clonotype: Given a much more abundant clone one base away, this may be a read error. The rearrangement uses TRBV9 and TRBJ1-1; D not resolved. This CDR3 has 14 residues. The germline CDR1 and CDR2 sequences are SGDLS and YYNGEE. CDR3 nucleotides: TGTGCCAGCAGCGTAGGAGGTCAGAACACTGTAGCTTTCTTT. Translated: CASSVGGQNTVAFF.